The clone carrying this TCR beta chain was recorded many times. Its cognate antigen is unknown. This specimen belongs to a study of T cell repertoires in cytomegalovirus infection. On the study more broadly: As its CMV epitopes, the study selected recently identified HLA-C-restricted and well-studied HLA-B-restricted targets. Both CMV infection and a matching HLA type were indicated by public TCR beta signatures. General study findings and limits: It was HLA-C-restricted CMV-specific TCR beta clonotypes that dominated the response ex vivo. CMV carriers having the relevant HLA were flagged by cumulative public TCR beta family frequency.

TCRdb analysed the reads with MiXCR anew, one entry per CDR3 protein. Seen here are roughly 920,000 distinct CDR3 sequences, around 32% observed once, and the top ten hold around an eighth. The ends were cut back, 0 bases at V and 4 bases at J, with 12 bases in the middle. Germline CDR1 reads MNHEY; CDR2 reads SVGAGI. The CDR3 is 15 residues long. This sequence was found in a human donor in good health (CMV status not recorded). Some clones in this sample may be carry-over from other donors' samples. Sequences were derived from cultured CD8+ T cells from PBMCs, sampled from culture after CMV antigen stimulation. The chain combines TRBV6-5 with TRBJ2-5; no reliable D call. The CDR3 DNA follows: TGTGCCAGCAGTTACTCGAATGGGGTGGCAGAGACCCAGTACTTC. Amino acids: CASSYSNGVAETQYF.